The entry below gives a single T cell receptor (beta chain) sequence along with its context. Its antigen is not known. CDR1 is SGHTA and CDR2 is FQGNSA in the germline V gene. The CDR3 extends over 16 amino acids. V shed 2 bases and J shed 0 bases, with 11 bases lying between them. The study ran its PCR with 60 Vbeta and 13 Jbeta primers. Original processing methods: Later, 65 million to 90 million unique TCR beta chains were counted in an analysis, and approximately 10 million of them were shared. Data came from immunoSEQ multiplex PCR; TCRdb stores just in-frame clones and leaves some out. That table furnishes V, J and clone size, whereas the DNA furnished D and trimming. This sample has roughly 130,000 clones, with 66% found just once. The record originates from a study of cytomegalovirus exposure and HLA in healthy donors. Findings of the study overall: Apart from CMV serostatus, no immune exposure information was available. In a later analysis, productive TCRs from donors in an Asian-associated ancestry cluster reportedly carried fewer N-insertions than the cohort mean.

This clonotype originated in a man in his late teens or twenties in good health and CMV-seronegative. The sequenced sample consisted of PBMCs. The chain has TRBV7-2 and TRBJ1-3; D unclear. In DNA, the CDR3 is TGTGCCAGCAGCTTATCCAGCGCTAGCTCTGGAAACACCATATATTTT. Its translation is CASSLSSASSGNTIYF.